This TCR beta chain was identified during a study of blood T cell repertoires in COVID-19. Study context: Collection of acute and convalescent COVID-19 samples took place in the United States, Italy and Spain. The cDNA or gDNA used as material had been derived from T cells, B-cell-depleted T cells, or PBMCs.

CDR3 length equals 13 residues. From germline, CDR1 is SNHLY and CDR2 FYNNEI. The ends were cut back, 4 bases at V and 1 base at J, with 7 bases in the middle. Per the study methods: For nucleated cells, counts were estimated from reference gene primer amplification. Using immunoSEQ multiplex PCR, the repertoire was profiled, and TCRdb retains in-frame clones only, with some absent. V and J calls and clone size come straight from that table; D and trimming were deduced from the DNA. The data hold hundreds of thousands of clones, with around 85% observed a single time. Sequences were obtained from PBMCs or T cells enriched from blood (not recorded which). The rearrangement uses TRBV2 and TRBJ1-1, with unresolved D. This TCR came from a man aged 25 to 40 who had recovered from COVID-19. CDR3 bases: TGTGCCAGCAGTGCGCCAGAGAACACTGAAGCTTTCTTT. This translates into CASSAPENTEAFF.